The 15 T cell receptor beta chains listed next were all sequenced from one sample in a study of blood T cell repertoires in COVID-19. The method was immunoSEQ multiplex PCR; TCRdb's version includes in-frame clones alone and lacks a portion of them. Of roughly 220,000 clones listed, 80% to 90% are singletons. The material sequenced was PBMCs or T cells enriched from blood (not recorded which). Receptor source: a woman younger than 30 in a cohort exposed to, infected with or recovered from COVID-19 (not recorded which).

The chain links TRBV2 to TRBJ2-5; 11 nucleotides agree with TRBD1. With 6 bases clipped from V and 5 bases from J, the junction kept 8 bases outside the gene matches. This CDR3 comprises 15 residues. CDR1 is SNHLY, CDR2 FYNNEI, per germline. The CDR3 spells CASSAGTGGWETQYF. In nucleotides, the CDR3 is TGTGCCAGCAGCGCCGGGACAGGGGGTTGGGAGACCCAGTACTTC.

The chain joins TRBV29-1 to TRBJ2-1, with 7 positions matching TRBD2. Germline CDR1 reads SQVTM; CDR2 reads ANQGSEA. J lost 0 bases, V lost 1 base, and 6 bases had no gene match. The CDR3 loop spans 16 amino acids. CDR3 residues: CSVEGLAGSSYNEQFF. DNA for the CDR3: TGCAGCGTTGAAGGACTAGCCGGGAGCTCCTACAATGAGCAGTTCTTC.

J is TRBJ1-2 and V is TRBV12-3 or TRBV12-4; D remains ambiguous. The CDR3 contains 12 residues. V gave up 3 bases and J gave up 8 bases, with 10 bases separating them. The CDR3 here is CASSFLSEGYTF. The DNA of the CDR3 is TGTGCCAGCAGTTTCTTGAGCGAGGGCTACACCTTC.

This chain uses TRBV5-1 with TRBJ1-6; TRBD1 matches 9 bases. V lost 3 bases, J lost 10 bases, and 5 bases stayed unmatched. The CDR3 totals 14 residues. Germline V gene sequence: CDR1 SGHRS, CDR2 YFSETQ. CDR3 DNA sequence: TGCGCCAGCAGCTGGGGACAGGGAACATCACCCCTCCACTTT. This encodes CASSWGQGTSPLHF. Full variable domain (missing parts from reference TRBV5-1 and TRBJ1-6): KAGVTQTPRYLIKTRGQQVTLSCSPISGHRSVSWYQQTPGQGLQFLFEYFSETQRNKGNFPGRFSGRQFSNSRSEMNVSTLELGDSALYLCASSWGQGTSPLHFGNGTRLTVT.

This clone came up a few times. The CDR3 coding sequence is TGTGCCAGCAGCGCCCCAGGGGGAGAAAAACTGTTTTTT. It yields the protein CASSAPGGEKLFF. The J gene is TRBJ1-4, the V gene TRBV7-9; 7 bases agree with TRBD1. This CDR3 has 13 residues. Trimming took 5 bases from V and 8 from J; bases not matched to a gene: 5. CDR1 is SEHNR, CDR2 FQNEAQ, per germline (reference sequence).

The J gene is TRBJ2-7, the V gene TRBV23-1; possibly TRBD1 for D (5 bases). TRBV23-1 is assigned to the ORF class and has an uncertain function. This CDR3 is 15 amino acids long. Trimming stripped 6 bases from V and 0 bases from J, with 15 bases between. As DNA, the CDR3 is TGCGCCAGCAGACCACCTCAAAGGGGCTCCTACGAGCAGTACTTC. Its translation is CASRPPQRGSYEQYF.

This clone was seen only once. The chain is built from TRBV3-1 (or the pseudogene TRBV3-2) and TRBJ1-1; 9 nucleotides line up with TRBD1. Trimming removed 8 bases from V and 7 bases from J; junction bases left unmatched: 11. Germline CDR1 is LGHDT and CDR2 is YNNKEL (reference sequence). The length of the CDR3 is 14 residues. In nucleotides, the CDR3 is TGTGCCAGCGACCAGGGACAGGGCTTTGGTGAAGCTTTCTTT. Translating it yields CASDQGQGFGEAFF.

V usage is TRBV19 and J usage is TRBJ2-2; D is possibly TRBD2 (5 bases). Germline CDR1 and CDR2: LNHDA and SQIVND (reference sequence). The CDR3 is made up of 12 amino acids. Trimming took 7 bases from V and 7 from J, leaving 10 bases between them. The CDR3, as DNA: TGTGCCAGTACAGAGCGGAACGGGGAGCTGTTTTTT. It is translated as CASTERNGELFF.

The sample holds one count of this clone. The V call is TRBV6-5, the J call TRBJ1-5; D call uncertain. CDR1 is MNHEY and CDR2 is SVGAGI in the germline V gene. This CDR3 region has 12 residues. V was cut by 4 bases and J by 4 bases, with 5 bases left in between. The CDR3 is CASSSQNQPQHF. DNA of the CDR3: TGTGCCAGCAGTTCCCAAAATCAGCCCCAGCATTTT.

Of note for this clone: Other DNA variants within this sample encode the same CDR3. This chain joins TRBV15 and TRBJ2-5, with no clear D. This CDR3 has 14 amino acids. V lost 0 bases, J lost 2 bases, and 7 bases lay in between. CDR1 is LNHNV, CDR2 YYDKDF, per germline (reference sequence). The CDR3 here is CATSRDGGQETQYF. CDR3 bases: TGTGCCACCAGCAGAGACGGCGGTCAAGAGACCCAGTACTTC.

This clone appeared once. The chain recombines TRBV6-5 with TRBJ1-2; TRBD1 agrees at 7 bases. The CDR3 is made up of 13 amino acids. With 5 bases clipped from V and 6 bases from J, the junction kept 6 bases outside the gene matches. CDR1 and CDR2 (germline): MNHEY, SVGAGI. CDR3 in amino acids: CASSTRTGDGYTF. The CDR3 DNA is TGTGCCAGCAGTACGAGGACAGGCGATGGCTACACCTTC.

This rearrangement joins TRBV7-9 to TRBJ1-2; a weak D match, TRBD1 (6 bases). This CDR3 spans 13 amino acids. Germline V gene data show CDR1 as SEHNR and CDR2 as FQNEAQ (reference sequence). The V end lost 4 bases, the J end lost 2 bases, and 8 bases lay between the germline ends. The CDR3 protein is CASSYRVNYGYTF. In DNA form, the CDR3 reads TGTGCCAGCAGCTACAGGGTGAACTATGGCTACACCTTC. The whole variable domain, filled in from reference TRBV7-9 and TRBJ1-2, reads DTGVSQNPRHKITKRGQNVTFRCDPISEHNRLYWYRQTLGQGPEFLTYFQNEAQLEKSRLLSDRFSAERPKGSFSTLEIQRTEQGDSAMYLCASSYRVNYGYTFGSGTRLTVV.

V usage is TRBV5-1 and J usage is TRBJ2-1, with 8 bases that match TRBD2. This CDR3 spans 15 amino acids. After removal of 4 bases from V and 3 bases from J, the junction contained 6 bases not matched to a gene. The germline CDR1 and CDR2 sequences are SGHRS and YFSETQ. CDR3 sequence reads: CASSPSSGSYNEQFF. In nucleotides, the CDR3 is TGCGCCAGCAGCCCCTCCAGCGGGAGCTACAATGAGCAGTTCTTC. The complete variable domain, with remaining parts taken from reference TRBV5-1 and TRBJ2-1, reads KAGVTQTPRYLIKTRGQQVTLSCSPISGHRSVSWYQQTPGQGLQFLFEYFSETQRNKGNFPGRFSGRQFSNSRSEMNVSTLELGDSALYLCASSPSSGSYNEQFFGPGTRLTVL.

The chain is built from TRBV5-1 and TRBJ2-1; TRBD2 agrees at 11 bases. Germline lookup yields CDR1 SGHRS and CDR2 YFSETQ. Trimming cost V 4 bases and J 3 bases; bases outside gene matches: 3. The CDR3 is 15 residues long. CDR3 nucleotide sequence: TGCGCCAGCAGCAGGGGACTAGCGGACTACAATGAGCAGTTCTTC. It codes for CASSRGLADYNEQFF. The full variable domain, its missing parts supplied by reference TRBV5-1 and TRBJ2-1, is KAGVTQTPRYLIKTRGQQVTLSCSPISGHRSVSWYQQTPGQGLQFLFEYFSETQRNKGNFPGRFSGRQFSNSRSEMNVSTLELGDSALYLCASSRGLADYNEQFFGPGTRLTVL.

In this sample, this clone turned up a few times. V is TRBV24-1 and J is TRBJ2-7; TRBD2 matches at 10 bases. V lost 6 bases, J lost 6 bases, and 4 bases stayed unmatched. CDR3 length equals 13 residues. Germline V lookup: CDR1 KGHDR, CDR2 SFDVKD. CDR3 region: CATSSGGAGEQYF. The CDR3 region has the DNA TGTGCCACCAGTAGCGGGGGGGCCGGCGAGCAGTACTTC.